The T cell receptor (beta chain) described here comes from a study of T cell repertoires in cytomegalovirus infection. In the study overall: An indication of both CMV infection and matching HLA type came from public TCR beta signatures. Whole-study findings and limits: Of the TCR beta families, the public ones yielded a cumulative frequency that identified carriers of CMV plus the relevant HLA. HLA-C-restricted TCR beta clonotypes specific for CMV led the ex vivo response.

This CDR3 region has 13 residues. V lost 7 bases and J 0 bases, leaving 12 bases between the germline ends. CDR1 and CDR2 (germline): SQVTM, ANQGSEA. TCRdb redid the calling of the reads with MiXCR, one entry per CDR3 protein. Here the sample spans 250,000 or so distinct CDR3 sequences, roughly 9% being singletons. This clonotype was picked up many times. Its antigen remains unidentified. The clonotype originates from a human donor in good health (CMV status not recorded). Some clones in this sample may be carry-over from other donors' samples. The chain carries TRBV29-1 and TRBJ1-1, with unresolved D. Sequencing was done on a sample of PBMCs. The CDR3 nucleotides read TGCAGCGCTATGGACGGATTGAACACTGAAGCTTTCTTT. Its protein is CSAMDGLNTEAFF.